A single sample is the source of the 9 T cell receptor beta chains below, sequenced in a study of T cell responses to AZD1222 COVID-19 vaccine. Profiled with immunoSEQ multiplex PCR; TCRdb holds only in-frame clones, not every one. The sample carries roughly 120,000 clones, approximately 93% recorded once. The starting material was peripheral blood, obtained on day 0 of AZD1222 vaccination. These receptors all stem from an adult in good health.

This chain joins TRBV5-1 and TRBJ2-7; 9 nucleotides line up with TRBD1. Germline lookup yields CDR1 SGHRS and CDR2 YFSETQ. V lost 4 bases, J lost 3 bases, and 8 bases stayed unmatched. The CDR3 spans 15 residues. The CDR3 reads CASSHAAGQGYEQYF. The DNA of the CDR3 is TGCGCCAGCAGCCACGCTGCGGGACAGGGCTACGAGCAGTACTTC.

The chain carries TRBV7-9 and TRBJ2-2; 8 bases fit TRBD1. Germline-derived CDR1 and CDR2 are SEHNR and FQNEAQ (reference sequence). There are 15 residues in the CDR3. Trimming took 6 bases from V and 4 from J; bases not matched to a gene: 7. In DNA form, the CDR3 reads TGTGCCAGCAGGTCAAACAGGGGGTCCACCGGGGAGCTGTTTTTT. It yields the protein CASRSNRGSTGELFF.

The rearrangement links TRBV6-6 to TRBJ1-1, with D perhaps TRBD1 (5 bases). V lost 1 base to trimming and J lost 7 bases, with 16 bases between them. Germline V lookup: CDR1 MNHNY, CDR2 SVGAGI (reference sequence). This CDR3 has 15 amino acids. The CDR3 DNA reads as TGTGCCAGCAGTTACTGGGGGGAGGTGGGGAATGAAGCTTTCTTT. Amino acid sequence: CASSYWGEVGNEAFF.

V and J are TRBV10-2 and TRBJ1-1; the D gene is possibly TRBD1 (5 bases). The CDR3 has 14 residues. CDR1 is WSHSY and CDR2 is SAAADI in the germline V gene. Trimming removed 4 bases at V and 1 base at J, with 10 bases between. The CDR3 region has the DNA TGCGCCAGCAGTGGCTTGACAGAGAACACTGAAGCTTTCTTT. Protein product: CASSGLTENTEAFF.

The rearrangement uses TRBV4-1 and TRBJ2-6, with 7 bases fitting TRBD1. This CDR3 comprises 13 residues. Germline values: CDR1 MGHRA, CDR2 YSYEKL. Unmatched junction bases numbered 5, after V lost 2 bases and J lost 13 bases. CDR3 in DNA: TGCGCCAGCAGCCAACCTTTGACAGGGGTCCTGACTTTC. Translation gives CASSQPLTGVLTF.

The chain employs TRBV28 and TRBJ2-1; no clear D. This CDR3 region has 14 residues. Germline CDR1 and CDR2: MDHEN and SYDVKM. V lost 8 bases and J lost 4, with 15 bases in between. The CDR3 DNA is TGTGCCAGCTTCCCTGGAGCGTATTACAATGAGCAGTTCTTC. Residues: CASFPGAYYNEQFF.

J is TRBJ2-3 and V is TRBV28; possible D gene TRBD2, 6 bases. The CDR3 runs to 15 residues. Germline CDR1 MDHEN, CDR2 SYDVKM. V was shortened by 5 bases and J by 0 bases, with 12 bases between the two germline ends. CDR3 sequence (DNA): TGTGCCAGCAGTCGTAGCGGACCTAGCACAGATACGCAGTATTTT. Amino acid sequence: CASSRSGPSTDTQYF.

This clone has just a few counts. The genes are TRBV27 and TRBJ1-1, with D perhaps matching TRBD1 (5 bases). Germline V gives CDR1 MNHEY, CDR2 SMNVEV (reference sequence). The CDR3 is made up of 15 amino acids. The ends were cut back, 5 bases at V and 4 bases at J, with 17 bases in the middle. CDR3 in DNA: TGTGCCAGCAGTCAGTTGGGGGGAGAGGGCACTGAAGCTTTCTTT. Its protein is CASSQLGGEGTEAFF.

CDR3 DNA sequence: TGTGCCAGCAGCTTAGTCCCCGGGCACTTGAACACTGAAGCTTTCTTT. Translated: CASSLVPGHLNTEAFF. V and J are TRBV7-9 and TRBJ1-1; unclear D gene. V shed 1 base and J shed 0 bases, with 12 bases lying between them. Germline CDR1 and CDR2: SEHNR and FQNEAQ (reference sequence). This CDR3 spans 16 amino acids.